What follows are 30 T cell receptor beta chains derived from one specimen sequenced in a study of blood T cell repertoires in COVID-19. Method: immunoSEQ multiplex PCR; TCRdb's copy keeps in-frame clones and lacks some. This table has some 290,000 clones, 65% to 90% appearing once. The sequenced sample was peripheral blood. These TCRs come from a woman aged 55 to 70 with active or convalescent COVID-19.

This clone was seen a handful of times. J is TRBJ1-1 and V is TRBV7-9; 9 bases fit TRBD1. Germline CDR1 is SEHNR and CDR2 is FQNEAQ (reference sequence). The CDR3 covers 16 residues. V shed 1 base and J 5 bases; nucleotides not matched to a gene: 8. The CDR3 region has the DNA TGTGCCAGCAGCTTAGTACCTCGGACAGGGGTTACTGAAGCTTTCTTT. Translation: CASSLVPRTGVTEAFF.

This clone came up a few times. This chain connects TRBV4-3 to TRBJ1-6; weak D call: TRBD1 (6 bases). V lost 0 bases and J lost 2, with 8 bases in between. The CDR3 sequence is 16 residues long. CDR1 is LGHNA, CDR2 YSLEER, per germline. The chain's CDR3 is CASSQDRDTYNSPLHF. CDR3 sequence (DNA): TGCGCCAGCAGCCAAGACAGGGACACCTATAATTCACCCCTCCACTTT.

The chain joins TRBV11-2 to TRBJ2-6; possibly TRBD1 for D (6 bases). Germline CDR1 SGHAT, CDR2 FQNNGV. Trimming stripped 2 bases from V and 0 bases from J, with 8 bases between. The CDR3 loop spans 16 amino acids. The CDR3 DNA sequence: TGTGCCAGCAGCTTATCAGGGGCCTCTGGGGCCAACGTCCTGACTTTC. This sequence encodes CASSLSGASGANVLTF.

The rearrangement uses TRBV4-2 and TRBJ2-3, with TRBD2 matching 11 bases. From germline, CDR1 is LGHNA and CDR2 YNFKEQ. The junction had 11 bases not matched to a gene; V was cut back by 0 bases and J by 6 bases. The CDR3 has 18 amino acids. CDR3 amino acids: CASSQDQGVAGGSDTQYF. The CDR3 nucleotides read TGTGCCAGCAGCCAAGATCAAGGAGTAGCGGGGGGGTCGGATACGCAGTATTTT.

The chain combines TRBV5-6 with TRBJ2-3; D remains unclear. The CDR3 length is 12 residues. CDR1 is SGHDT and CDR2 is YYEEEE in the germline V gene. Trimming shortened V by 2 bases and J by 6 bases, and 7 bases separated the two germline ends. CDR3 loop: CASSFTSDTQYF. The CDR3 DNA sequence: TGTGCCAGCAGCTTTACTTCTGATACGCAGTATTTT.

This clone showed up just once. V gene TRBV6-2 or TRBV6-3 combines with J gene TRBJ2-5; 10 nucleotides match TRBD2. The CDR3 totals 14 residues. V dropped 5 bases and J dropped 7; count of bases not matched to a gene: 7. From germline, CDR1 is MNHEY and CDR2 SVGEGT. The CDR3 reads CASSGWTSGMTQYF. The CDR3 bases are TGTGCCAGCAGTGGCTGGACTAGCGGTATGACCCAGTACTTC.

The rearrangement uses TRBV18 and TRBJ1-3, with no clear D. Germline lookup yields CDR1 KGHSH and CDR2 LQKENI. The CDR3 length is 17 residues. V shed 6 bases and J shed 0 bases, with 18 bases lying between them. The CDR3 DNA reads as TGTGCCAGCTCCCAATACCCGTCGCGGTCCTCTGGAAACACCATATATTTT. This gives the protein CASSQYPSRSSGNTIYF.

V usage is TRBV23-1 and J usage is TRBJ1-2, with D possibly being TRBD1 (6 bases). TRBV23-1 is labeled an ORF, and its function is uncertain. This CDR3 contains 16 residues. With 0 bases removed from V and 3 bases from J, the gap between germline ends came to 14 bases. CDR3 region: CASSQSKVRGYYGYTF. CDR3 coding DNA: TGCGCCAGCAGTCAATCGAAGGTCAGGGGATACTATGGCTACACCTTC.

This sequence joins TRBV18 and TRBJ1-1; 9 nucleotides match TRBD1. Germline assignment: CDR1 KGHSH and CDR2 LQKENI. V trimming: 2 bases; J trimming: 4 bases; junction bases outside the gene matches: 5. The CDR3 contains 15 residues. Written as DNA, the CDR3 is TGTGCCAGCTCACCATTAACAGGGGGCTTCACTGAAGCTTTCTTT. Amino acids: CASSPLTGGFTEAFF. The full variable domain, rest sourced from reference TRBV18 and TRBJ1-1, is NAGVMQNPRHLVRRRGQEARLRCSPMKGHSHVYWYRQLPEEGLKFMVYLQKENIIDESGMPKERFSAEFPKEGPSILRIQQVVRGDSAAYFCASSPLTGGFTEAFFGQGTRLTVV.

This clone was counted only a few times. The chain is built from TRBV7-6 and TRBJ2-7; D perhaps matches TRBD2 (5 bases). The ends were cut back, 4 bases at V and 3 bases at J, with 10 bases in the middle. This CDR3 is built from 13 residues. Germline V gives CDR1 SGHVS, CDR2 FNYEAQ. CDR3 nucleotides: TGTGCCAGCAGCTCTTCTACTAGCTACGAGCAGTACTTC. It translates to CASSSSTSYEQYF.

The rearrangement uses TRBV6-6 and TRBJ1-1; D might be TRBD1 (6 bases). Trimming took off 0 bases at V and 5 bases at J, with 13 bases between the two ends. The germline CDR1 and CDR2 sequences are MNHNY and SVGAGI (reference sequence). The CDR3 is 15 amino acids. The CDR3 here is CASSYSRGAQTEAFF. The CDR3, as DNA: TGTGCCAGCAGTTACTCGCGGGGGGCACAAACTGAAGCTTTCTTT.

Here the CDR3 reads CASSLSPGGYNSPLHF. The CDR3 nucleotides read TGTGCCAGCAGTTTATCCCCCGGGGGATATAATTCACCCCTCCACTTT. This chain joins TRBV27 and TRBJ1-6, with D possibly matching TRBD1 (5 bases). V lost 0 bases, J lost 4 bases, and 10 bases lay in between. Germline CDR1 MNHEY, CDR2 SMNVEV (reference sequence). CDR3 length equals 16 residues.

This clone was detected a few times. The chain links TRBV30 to TRBJ1-6; unclear D gene. Trimming left V 3 bases short and J 6 bases short, with 9 bases between. Germline V lookup: CDR1 GTSNPN, CDR2 SVGIG (reference sequence). The CDR3 extends over 13 amino acids. The CDR3 protein is CAWRVTTNSPLHF. In nucleotides, the CDR3 is TGTGCCTGGAGGGTGACTACTAATTCACCCCTCCACTTT.

This chain joins TRBV9 and TRBJ2-5, with 10 bases identical to TRBD2. V shed 0 bases, J shed 5 bases, and the junction held 4 bases outside the gene matches. This CDR3 contains 15 residues. CDR1 is SGDLS and CDR2 is YYNGEE in the germline V gene. CDR3 amino acids: CASSVGSGGGETQYF. Here the CDR3 DNA reads TGTGCCAGCAGCGTAGGCAGCGGGGGGGGCGAGACCCAGTACTTC.

Here the CDR3 DNA reads TGTGCCAGTAGTGCGGGACCGACGGGGGGGCTTAGCTACGAGCAGTACTTC. Translated: CASSAGPTGGLSYEQYF. The V call is TRBV19, the J call TRBJ2-7, with TRBD2 matching 8 bases. Germline V gives CDR1 LNHDA, CDR2 SQIVND (reference sequence). The CDR3 is 17 amino acids. V gave up 5 bases and J gave up 3 bases; unmatched junction bases: 15. Complete variable domain (other parts from reference TRBV19 and TRBJ2-7): DGGITQSPKYLFRKEGQNVTLSCEQNLNHDAMYWYRQDPGQGLRLIYYSQIVNDFQKGDIAEGYSVSREKKESFPLTVTSAQKNPTAFYLCASSAGPTGGLSYEQYFGPGTRLTVT.

This clone was seen only once. The chain is built from TRBV4-1 and TRBJ2-3; 7 positions agree with TRBD2. V shed 0 bases, J shed 6 bases, and the junction held 9 bases outside the gene matches. This CDR3 has 16 amino acids. Germline CDR1 is MGHRA and CDR2 is YSYEKL. As DNA, the CDR3 is TGCGCCAGCAGCCAAGATCTGGGGAGCGGGGCTGATACGCAGTATTTT. Protein sequence: CASSQDLGSGADTQYF.

The CDR3 loop is CASSQLSSYSNQPQHF. CDR3 nucleotide sequence: TGTGCCAGCAGCCAATTATCATCCTATAGCAATCAGCCCCAGCATTTT. The J gene is TRBJ1-5, the V gene TRBV4-2; D not certain. The CDR3 has 16 residues. The germline CDR1 and CDR2 sequences are LGHNA and YNFKEQ. The germline V and J ends were trimmed by 2 bases and 0 bases, with 11 bases remaining between them.

As to this clone: This sample includes further DNA sequences coding for the same CDR3. The chain is built from TRBV29-1 and TRBJ2-7; 9 bases are shared with TRBD1. There are 14 residues in the CDR3. The V gene end was trimmed by 6 bases and the J gene end by 5 bases; junction bases not matched to a gene: 11. Germline V gene lookup returns CDR1 SQVTM and CDR2 ANQGSEA. The DNA of the CDR3 is TGCAGCGTGGTTCCGGGACAGGGAGCCGACGAGCAGTACTTC. Encoded protein: CSVVPGQGADEQYF.

V and J are TRBV13 and TRBJ2-2; a weak D match, TRBD1 (6 bases). In germline, CDR1 is PRHDT, CDR2 FYEKMQ (reference sequence). This CDR3 has 15 residues. Trimming removed 5 bases at V and 2 bases at J, with 12 bases between. The DNA for the CDR3 is TGTGCCAGCAGCGAGGCGACAGGAAACACCGGGGAGCTGTTTTTT. Translating gives CASSEATGNTGELFF.

The rearrangement links TRBV11-2 to TRBJ2-2; TRBD1 matches 7 bases. The germline V gene encodes CDR1 SGHAT and CDR2 FQNNGV. V shed 5 bases, J shed 4 bases, and the junction held 4 bases outside the gene matches. The length of the CDR3 is 14 residues. This CDR3 reads CASSPGQVTGELFF. CDR3 coding DNA: TGTGCCAGCAGCCCCGGACAGGTCACCGGGGAGCTGTTTTTT.

With respect to this clone: The DNA is left out, because the CDR3 cannot be placed on it with certainty; the CDR3 is given as TCRdb lists it. The chain uses TRBV11-3 and TRBJ2-1; the DNA was not used to check the table's D call, TRBD2. The CDR3 is 19 amino acids in total, end residues counted. Germline V gene data show CDR1 as SGHNT and CDR2 as YENEEA. The CDR3 loop is CASSSVGGGTPGLAREGFF.

V and J are TRBV24-1 and TRBJ1-2; D not certain. V was clipped by 3 bases and J by 8 bases, with 9 bases between them. The CDR3 consists of 12 residues. The germline gives CDR1 KGHDR, CDR2 SFDVKD. CDR3: CATSDPGMGYTF. In DNA form, the CDR3 reads TGTGCCACCAGTGATCCGGGGATGGGCTACACCTTC.

J is TRBJ1-2 and V is TRBV7-2; D gene uncertain. V shed 8 bases and J shed 4 bases, with 14 bases lying between them. Germline values: CDR1 SGHTA, CDR2 FQGNSA. The CDR3 runs to 13 residues. CDR3 protein: CASVEGHLYGYTF. In DNA, the CDR3 is TGTGCCAGCGTTGAGGGCCACCTCTATGGCTACACCTTC.

CDR3 in amino acids: CASSQPGQGGPDTQYF. The CDR3 region has the DNA TGTGCCAGCAGCCAGCCGGGACAGGGCGGCCCAGATACGCAGTATTTT. The chain uses TRBV4-2 and TRBJ2-3; 9 bases agree with TRBD1. The CDR3 is 16 amino acids. CDR1 and CDR2 from the germline V gene are LGHNA and YNFKEQ. Germline trimming cut 3 bases from V and 4 bases from J; bases unmatched to any gene: 8.

The chain's CDR3 is CASSQGQHYEQYF. In DNA form, the CDR3 reads TGTGCCAGCAGCCAGGGACAGCACTACGAGCAGTACTTC. V and J are TRBV6-5 and TRBJ2-7, with TRBD1 matching over 7 bases. The CDR3 totals 13 residues. J was trimmed by 3 bases and V by 6 bases; bases with no gene match: 5. CDR1 and CDR2 (germline): MNHEY, SVGAGI.

This clone was seen a few times. This sequence joins TRBV19 and TRBJ1-2; TRBD1 agrees at 7 bases. Looked up from germline, CDR1 is LNHDA and CDR2 is SQIVND (reference sequence). The V gene end was trimmed by 4 bases and the J gene end by 2 bases; junction bases not matched to a gene: 1. The CDR3 is 13 residues long. The CDR3 sequence: CASSTGQNYGYTF. CDR3 bases: TGTGCCAGTAGTACGGGACAGAACTATGGCTACACCTTC.

The table lists this clone with a count of one. This rearrangement joins TRBV7-9 to TRBJ1-6; 8 bases match TRBD1. CDR3 length equals 14 residues. Germline V gene lookup returns CDR1 SEHNR and CDR2 FQNEAQ (reference sequence). Trimming at V came to 5 bases and at J to 10 bases, leaving 7 bases not matched to a gene. The CDR3 loop reads CASSLQGGRSPLHF. CDR3 nucleotides: TGTGCCAGCAGCCTACAGGGGGGTAGATCACCCCTCCACTTT.

In this sample, this clone turned up a few times. The V and J genes are TRBV3-1 (or the pseudogene TRBV3-2) and TRBJ2-7; D is uncertain. Trimming took off 1 base at V and 5 bases at J, with 6 bases between the two ends. CDR3 size: 12 residues. Germline loops: CDR1 LGHDT, CDR2 YNNKEL (reference sequence). The CDR3 DNA reads TGTGCCAGCAGCCAAGCTTATCACGAGCAGTACTTC. Translated, it gives CASSQAYHEQYF.

This clone was seen a few times. The V and J genes are TRBV29-1 and TRBJ1-2; 7 positions agree with TRBD1. Germline CDR1 and CDR2: SQVTM and ANQGSEA. V lost 3 bases, J lost 4 bases, and 5 bases stayed unmatched. The CDR3 length is 13 residues. As DNA, the CDR3 is TGCAGCGTTGAGACAGGGCAAGGCTATGGCTACACCTTC. The encoded protein is CSVETGQGYGYTF.

The CDR3 coding sequence is TGTGCCAGCTCGTCAGACAATCAGCCCCAGCATTTT. Translating it yields CASSSDNQPQHF. The V and J genes are TRBV18 and TRBJ1-5; no reliable D call. V lost 6 bases, J lost 3 bases, and 6 bases lay in between. The CDR3 runs to 12 residues. Germline values: CDR1 KGHSH, CDR2 LQKENI.